This T cell receptor beta chain emerged from a study of identifying expanded T cells in peripheral blood. Clones were read by immunoSEQ multiplex PCR, and TCRdb kept only the in-frame ones, dropping some. The repertoire includes 95,000 or so clones, around 87% of them detected once, and 5.5% to 6.5% sits in the top ten. The CDR3 loop spans 14 amino acids. Germline V CDR1 and CDR2: MGHRA, YSYEKL. V was trimmed by 3 bases and J by 2 bases, leaving 9 bases between them. The sequenced sample consisted of blood. The sequence was obtained from a person between 18 and 75 years old in good health. The chain combines TRBV4-1 with TRBJ2-3; D may match TRBD1 or TRBD2 (5 bases each). The CDR3 loop reads CASSQGRFTDTQYF. The CDR3, as DNA: TGCGCCAGCAGCCAGGGACGGTTCACAGATACGCAGTATTTT.